These 28 T cell receptor beta chains came from one sample sequenced in a study of OX40 agonist ivuxolimab in advanced cancers. Profiled with immunoSEQ multiplex PCR; TCRdb holds only in-frame clones, not every one. This sample has 70,000 or so clones; approximately 90% occur once, and the top ten carry more than 7.5%. The source was CD4+ or CD8+ T cells sorted from blood, collected in a trial of the OX40 agonist ivuxolimab. Receptors were obtained from an adult with an advanced solid tumor such as melanoma, head and neck, liver or kidney cancer.

The chain is built from TRBV7-2 and TRBJ1-1, with D unclear. Germline V gene lookup returns CDR1 SGHTA and CDR2 FQGNSA. This CDR3 is built from 14 residues. The V and J ends lost 4 bases and 5 bases respectively, with 14 bases between them. CDR3 region: CASSWGIGQTEAFF. The DNA for the CDR3 is TGTGCCAGCAGCTGGGGAATTGGGCAGACTGAAGCTTTCTTT.

The V and J genes are TRBV5-5 and TRBJ1-2, with 11 positions matching TRBD1. The trim removed 4 bases at V and 7 bases at J, leaving 9 bases unmatched. Germline CDR1 is SGHKS and CDR2 is YYEKEE (reference sequence). This CDR3 is 15 amino acids long. Here the CDR3 reads CASSNIGQGASGYTF. The CDR3 region has the DNA TGTGCCAGCAGCAACATAGGACAGGGGGCAAGTGGCTACACCTTC.

This chain joins TRBV11-2 and TRBJ1-6; D remains ambiguous. V lost 1 base to trimming and J lost 6 bases, with 7 bases between them. Germline CDR1 reads SGHAT; CDR2 reads FQNNGV. The CDR3 totals 14 residues. Written as DNA, the CDR3 is TGTGCCAGCAGCTTAGGCATACTTAATTCACCCCTCCACTTT. Translating it yields CASSLGILNSPLHF.

The V gene is TRBV19, the J gene TRBJ2-2; D possibly uses TRBD1 or TRBD2 (5 bases each). Germline assignment: CDR1 LNHDA and CDR2 SQIVND (reference sequence). This CDR3 contains 14 residues. The V end lost 9 bases, the J end lost 3 bases, and 14 bases lay between the germline ends. CDR3 DNA: TGTGCCAGCCGTAACGGGGCCTACACCGGGGAGCTGTTTTTT. It encodes CASRNGAYTGELFF. Full variable domain (outside the CDR3, taken from reference TRBV19 and TRBJ2-2): DGGITQSPKYLFRKEGQNVTLSCEQNLNHDAMYWYRQDPGQGLRLIYYSQIVNDFQKGDIAEGYSVSREKKESFPLTVTSAQKNPTAFYLCASRNGAYTGELFFGEGSRLTVL.

The J gene is TRBJ2-7, the V gene TRBV5-6; maybe TRBD1 (6 bases). The CDR3 consists of 17 residues. Germline V lookup: CDR1 SGHDT, CDR2 YYEEEE. The V end was cut by 0 bases, the J end by 6 bases, with 22 bases between. CDR3 protein: CASSLETGPGISVEQYF. Here the CDR3 DNA reads TGTGCCAGCAGCTTGGAGACAGGCCCTGGTATATCGGTCGAGCAGTACTTC.

The chain couples TRBV10-3 to TRBJ1-1; TRBD1 agrees at 9 bases. J lost 4 bases, V lost 7 bases, and 4 bases had no gene match. The germline V gene has CDR1 ENHRY and CDR2 SYGVKD. CDR3 length equals 13 residues. The CDR3 DNA is TGTGCCATCACCCCGACAGGGGGCACTGAAGCTTTCTTT. It codes for CAITPTGGTEAFF.

This clone was counted between two and nine times. The J gene is TRBJ1-5, the V gene TRBV30; tentatively, D is TRBD1 (6 bases). V lost 4 bases and J lost 4, with 11 bases in between. The germline CDR1 and CDR2 sequences are GTSNPN and SVGIG (reference sequence). The CDR3 contains 13 residues. The CDR3, as DNA: TGTGCCTGGACTCGGACAGTGAATCAGCCCCAGCATTTT. Translated, it gives CAWTRTVNQPQHF.

The chain couples TRBV4-3 to TRBJ2-7, with 9 bases fitting TRBD1. The V gene end was trimmed by 1 base and the J gene end by 3 bases; junction bases not matched to a gene: 10. This CDR3 is 17 amino acids long. Looked up from germline, CDR1 is LGHNA and CDR2 is YSLEER. The CDR3 DNA follows: TGCGCCAGCAGCCAAGCTTTGGGACAGGGAAAATACTACGAGCAGTACTTC. Amino acid sequence: CASSQALGQGKYYEQYF.

This chain connects TRBV6-4 to TRBJ2-2; D is perhaps TRBD1 or TRBD2 (5 bases each). Trimming removed 2 bases from V and 6 bases from J, with 7 bases in between. Germline-derived CDR1 and CDR2 are MRHNA and SNTAGT. CDR3 size: 13 residues. As DNA, the CDR3 is TGTGCCAGCAGTGACCTGGGGGCCGGGGAGCTGTTTTTT. It translates to CASSDLGAGELFF.

This chain links TRBV6-4 with TRBJ2-1; TRBD1 matches at 8 bases. The CDR3 consists of 16 residues. With 0 bases clipped from V and 9 bases from J, the junction kept 10 bases outside the gene matches. The germline CDR1 and CDR2 sequences are MRHNA and SNTAGT. CDR3 loop: CASSDSMARGPSEQFF. The CDR3 nucleotides read TGTGCCAGCAGTGACTCGATGGCCAGGGGGCCAAGTGAGCAGTTCTTC.

The chain carries TRBV6-6 and TRBJ2-3; unclear D gene. Per germline, CDR1 MNHNY and CDR2 SVGAGI (reference sequence). The CDR3 loop spans 13 amino acids. Trimming removed 7 bases from V and 1 base from J, with 9 bases in between. The CDR3 DNA sequence: TGTGCCAGCACCAAACCGGGCACAGATACGCAGTATTTT. Protein sequence: CASTKPGTDTQYF.

This chain uses TRBV10-3 with TRBJ2-2; D possibly corresponds to TRBD2 (6 bases). Trimming shortened V by 0 bases and J by 5 bases, and 16 bases separated the two germline ends. This CDR3 has 17 residues. Germline CDR1 ENHRY, CDR2 SYGVKD. The CDR3: CAISESIPGGLTGELFF. The CDR3 coding sequence is TGTGCCATCAGTGAGTCCATCCCCGGGGGTTTGACCGGGGAGCTGTTTTTT.

The chain joins TRBV5-1 to TRBJ2-5, with a tentative D call TRBD1 (5 bases). The CDR3 has 13 amino acids. Germline CDR1 reads SGHRS; CDR2 reads YFSETQ. V lost 0 bases to trimming and J lost 3 bases, with 6 bases between them. The CDR3 region is CASSLVGEETQYF. Written as DNA, the CDR3 is TGCGCCAGCAGCTTGGTAGGGGAAGAGACCCAGTACTTC.

The genes are TRBV6-5 and TRBJ2-7, with D maybe TRBD1 (6 bases). CDR3 length: 11 amino acids. Germline V lookup: CDR1 MNHEY, CDR2 SVGAGI. V was clipped by 6 bases and J by 7 bases, with 10 bases between them. The CDR3 protein is CASRGAIEQYF. The DNA for the CDR3 is TGTGCCAGCAGGGGGGCAATAGAGCAGTACTTC.

J is TRBJ2-7 and V is TRBV6-5; D is possibly TRBD1 or TRBD2 (5 bases each). This CDR3 region has 15 residues. Trimming cost V 5 bases and J 7 bases, with 21 bases left between them. Germline V gene sequence: CDR1 MNHEY, CDR2 SVGAGI. The CDR3 sequence is CASSLGTELREEQYF. CDR3 DNA: TGTGCCAGCAGTCTCGGGACCGAACTACGTGAAGAGCAGTACTTC.

This clone has just one count. The rearrangement uses TRBV9 and TRBJ2-2; tentatively, D is TRBD1 (6 bases). The CDR3 has 16 residues. The germline V gene encodes CDR1 SGDLS and CDR2 YYNGEE. The V and J ends lost 4 bases and 0 bases respectively, with 13 bases between them. Here the CDR3 DNA reads TGTGCCAGCAGCATACCACAGGGCGCGAACACCGGGGAGCTGTTTTTT. Its translation is CASSIPQGANTGELFF.

This clone was counted once. The chain couples TRBV13 to TRBJ1-1; D not certain. Germline values: CDR1 PRHDT, CDR2 FYEKMQ (reference sequence). Trimming cost V 5 bases and J 4 bases, with 11 bases left between them. The CDR3 is 13 residues long. CDR3 nucleotide sequence: TGTGCCAGCAGCCCGGTCACCCCCACTGAAGCTTTCTTT. Translated: CASSPVTPTEAFF.

The chain uses TRBV5-1 and TRBJ1-1; no definite D call. The CDR3 length is 14 residues. Looked up from germline, CDR1 is SGHRS and CDR2 is YFSETQ. Trimming left V 4 bases short and J 3 bases short, with 13 bases between. The DNA of the CDR3 is TGCGCCAGCAGCCTGAGAGGTTCTGACACTGAAGCTTTCTTT. This gives the protein CASSLRGSDTEAFF.

This chain links TRBV4-1 with TRBJ1-1; TRBD1 is a possible D gene (6 bases). CDR1 is MGHRA, CDR2 YSYEKL, per germline. V was clipped by 1 base and J by 1 base, with 10 bases between them. This CDR3 contains 15 residues. The chain's CDR3 is CASSQVPGANTEAFF. CDR3 bases: TGCGCCAGCAGCCAAGTCCCAGGGGCGAACACTGAAGCTTTCTTT.

A single count supports this clone. This chain links TRBV7-9 with TRBJ2-3, with TRBD2 as a possible D gene (7 bases). The V end was cut by 5 bases, the J end by 1 base, with 13 bases between. CDR1 and CDR2 from the germline V gene are SEHNR and FQNEAQ (reference sequence). The CDR3 runs 15 residues. The CDR3 DNA reads as TGTGCCAGCAGCCCGGGGGGCGGGGGCACAGATACGCAGTATTTT. Amino acid sequence: CASSPGGGGTDTQYF.

V gene TRBV19 combines with J gene TRBJ2-3; 7 nucleotides match TRBD1. This CDR3 is built from 14 residues. CDR1 LNHDA and CDR2 SQIVND come from the germline V gene (reference sequence). V dropped 10 bases and J dropped 5; count of bases not matched to a gene: 12. The CDR3 region is CATSNQGEVDTQYF. DNA for the CDR3: TGTGCCACTTCCAACCAGGGGGAAGTAGATACGCAGTATTTT.

The chain joins TRBV6-6 to TRBJ2-2; 8 bases are shared with TRBD2. Germline V gene data show CDR1 as MNHNY and CDR2 as SVGAGI (reference sequence). This CDR3 region has 16 residues. J lost 6 bases, V lost 7 bases, and 13 bases had no gene match. The CDR3 here is CASMETGTSVPGELFF. The CDR3 DNA is TGTGCCAGCATGGAGACCGGGACTAGTGTCCCCGGGGAGCTGTTTTTT.

Points on this clone: This specimen includes other DNA sequences encoding the same CDR3. The rearrangement joins TRBV6-5 to TRBJ1-1; weak D call: TRBD1 (5 bases). There are 13 residues in the CDR3. Germline assignment: CDR1 MNHEY and CDR2 SVGAGI. The V gene lost 3 bases and the J gene lost 5 bases, with 10 bases spanning the gap. This CDR3 reads CASSYSEGTEAFF. The CDR3 nucleotides read TGTGCCAGCAGTTATTCGGAGGGGACTGAAGCTTTCTTT.

The V and J genes are TRBV6-1 and TRBJ1-4; 7 bases are shared with TRBD1. V was pared by 0 bases and J by 8 bases, with 6 bases of the junction left unmatched. CDR1 is MNHNS and CDR2 is SASEGT in the germline V gene. CDR3 length: 15 residues. Here the CDR3 DNA reads TGTGCCAGCAGTGAAGCCGACAGGGTAGGGGAAAAACTGTTTTTT. Translation: CASSEADRVGEKLFF.

V is TRBV7-9 and J is TRBJ1-2, with a possible D match to TRBD1 (6 bases). The ends were cut back, 0 bases at V and 5 bases at J, with 10 bases in the middle. The CDR3 has 14 amino acids. Germline CDR1 SEHNR, CDR2 FQNEAQ (reference sequence). The CDR3 DNA reads as TGTGCCAGCAGCTTAGCCGACAGGTCGTATGGCTACACCTTC. Protein product: CASSLADRSYGYTF.

The chain uses TRBV5-6 and TRBJ1-2; possibly TRBD1 for D (5 bases). The germline V gene has CDR1 SGHDT and CDR2 YYEEEE. The length of the CDR3 is 14 residues. V dropped 5 bases and J dropped 4 bases, with 15 bases sitting between them. For the CDR3, the DNA is TGTGCCAGCAGTTCACTTTTTGACAGCTATGGCTACACCTTC. The encoded protein is CASSSLFDSYGYTF. Combining the CDR3 with reference TRBV5-6 and TRBJ1-2 gives the whole variable domain DAGVTQSPTHLIKTRGQQVTLRCSPKSGHDTVSWYQQALGQGPQFIFQYYEEEERQRGNFPDRFSGHQFPNYSSELNVNALLLGDSALYLCASSSLFDSYGYTFGSGTRLTVV.

The chain combines TRBV11-2 with TRBJ2-3; tentative D call: TRBD2 (6 bases). The germline CDR1 and CDR2 sequences are SGHAT and FQNNGV. The CDR3 spans 15 residues. The germline V and J ends were trimmed by 2 bases and 1 base, with 10 bases remaining between them. The CDR3 nucleotides read TGTGCCAGCAGCTTATTAGCGGCTGGCACAGATACGCAGTATTTT. Translation gives CASSLLAAGTDTQYF.

This chain uses TRBV27 with TRBJ2-5, with TRBD2 identical over 11 bases. Per the germline V gene, CDR1 is MNHEY and CDR2 is SMNVEV (reference sequence). CDR3 length: 16 residues. Germline trimming cut 2 bases from V and 2 bases from J; bases unmatched to any gene: 4. In DNA, the CDR3 is TGTGCCAGCAGTTTAATGGTAGCGGGGGGGCAAGAGACCCAGTACTTC. This codes for CASSLMVAGGQETQYF.